What follows are 8 T cell receptor beta chains derived from one specimen sequenced in a study of response to subunit inactivated influenza vaccine. From the RT-PCR reads, TCRdb called clonotypes with MiXCR, one entry per CDR3 protein. The sample lists 650,000 to 800,000 distinct CDR3 sequences, approximately 15% occurring once. The sample here was PBMCs from blood, taken 14 to 15 days before vaccination. The receptors come from a man aged 50 or older who received an inactivated influenza vaccine.

The rearrangement links TRBV15 to TRBJ2-1; unclear D gene. CDR3 length: 13 amino acids. CDR1 LNHNV and CDR2 YYDKDF come from the germline V gene (reference sequence). The V gene lost 2 bases and the J gene lost 10 bases, with 12 bases spanning the gap. CDR3 protein: CATSRSNFGEQFF. The CDR3 bases are TGTGCCACCAGCAGATCAAATTTTGGCGAGCAGTTCTTC.

The chain employs TRBV5-1 and TRBJ2-3; D may be TRBD1 or TRBD2 (6 bases each). The germline gives CDR1 SGHRS, CDR2 YFSETQ. There are 17 residues in the CDR3. V was cut by 0 bases and J by 4 bases, with 18 bases left in between. The CDR3 DNA sequence: TGCGCCAGCAGCTTGGATCCGAGGAGGGGGTTAGCAGATACGCAGTATTTT. This gives the protein CASSLDPRRGLADTQYF.

Note on this clonotype: Because the CDR3 is missing its conserved closing phenylalanine or tryptophan, this is likely a read error. The chain combines TRBV2 with TRBJ2-5, with 9 bases lining up with TRBD1. Per the germline V gene, CDR1 is SNHLY and CDR2 is FYNNEI. This CDR3 comprises 15 residues. V lost 4 bases, J lost 2 bases, and 5 bases stayed unmatched. CDR3 region: CASSAWTGEQETQYL. The CDR3 DNA is TGTGCCAGCAGTGCTTGGACAGGGGAACAAGAGACCCAGTACCTC.

In this sample, this clonotype turned up a few times. The V call is TRBV12-3 or TRBV12-4, the J call TRBJ2-1; the D gene is possibly TRBD1 (6 bases). The V gene lost 2 bases and the J gene lost 3 bases, with 11 bases spanning the gap. The CDR3 runs 15 residues. The CDR3 coding sequence is TGTGCCAGCAGTTTACTAAAGACAGGCTACAATGAGCAGTTCTTC. Its protein is CASSLLKTGYNEQFF.

The V gene is TRBV5-6, the J gene TRBJ1-3; D not certain. This CDR3 region has 17 residues. Trimming shortened V by 0 bases and J by 0 bases, and 13 bases separated the two germline ends. Germline CDR1 SGHDT, CDR2 YYEEEE. The CDR3 DNA reads TGTGCCAGCAGCTTGGATATACACGCAAGCTCTGGAAACACCATATATTTT. It translates to CASSLDIHASSGNTIYF.

This clonotype was picked up a small number of times. The chain couples TRBV6-1 to TRBJ2-7; 11 positions agree with TRBD2. Trimming removed 5 bases from V and 5 bases from J; junction bases left unmatched: 17. CDR3 length: 18 amino acids. Germline loops: CDR1 MNHNS, CDR2 SASEGT. Here the CDR3 reads CASSRNRDTSGSSDEQYF. CDR3 in DNA: TGTGCCAGCAGTCGCAATAGGGATACTAGCGGGAGTTCGGACGAGCAGTACTTC.

This clonotype was counted ten times or more. The chain couples TRBV6-5 to TRBJ2-7; 8 bases align to TRBD1. Trimming at V came to 2 bases and at J to 2 bases, leaving 5 bases not matched to a gene. Germline V gene lookup returns CDR1 MNHEY and CDR2 SVGAGI. This CDR3 has 15 amino acids. CDR3: CASSYVQGATYEQYF. DNA of the CDR3: TGTGCCAGCAGTTACGTCCAGGGGGCGACCTACGAGCAGTACTTC.

The gene calls are TRBV12-3 or TRBV12-4 and TRBJ1-5; D perhaps matches TRBD1 (5 bases). V was trimmed by 5 bases and J by 7 bases, leaving 12 bases between them. The CDR3 sequence is 13 residues long. CDR3 sequence: CASSIRGSQPQHF. The CDR3 DNA reads TGTGCCAGCAGTATAAGGGGTTCCCAGCCCCAGCATTTT.